These 8 T cell receptor beta chains originate from one sample sequenced in a study of cytomegalovirus exposure and HLA in healthy donors (TCRdb year 2017). The library relied on the immunoSEQ multiplex PCR assay. For the multiplex PCR, a mixture combining 60 forward primers for TCR Vbeta segments and 13 reverse primers for TCR Jbeta segments was used. The table was pulled from immuneACCESS by TCRdb, which kept in-frame rearrangements only. Such tables lose some clones; where checked, under half of the loss comes from unresolved V genes, and the rest has no known cause. This sample is represented by 110,000 to 150,000 clones; 77% of them were singletons. The ten largest make up around 1.5% of the sample. The specimen was PBMCs. The receptors stem from a female donor in good health and CMV-seronegative.

The rearrangement uses TRBV10-2 and TRBJ2-3; 9 bases are shared with TRBD2. J was trimmed by 6 bases and V by 4 bases; bases with no gene match: 14. This CDR3 has 17 amino acids. Germline CDR1 is WSHSY and CDR2 is SAAADI. DNA of the CDR3: TGCGCCAGCAGTGGTAGTCTGACTAGCGGTTCAGGGGATACGCAGTATTTT. It specifies CASSGSLTSGSGDTQYF.

This clone occurred many times. The J gene is TRBJ2-7, the V gene TRBV19; the D gene is possibly TRBD1 (5 bases). Germline assignment: CDR1 LNHDA and CDR2 SQIVND (reference sequence). This CDR3 contains 14 residues. The germline V and J ends were trimmed by 2 bases and 1 base, with 9 bases remaining between them. CDR3 region: CASSIYQGSYEQYF. Here the CDR3 DNA reads TGTGCCAGTAGTATATATCAGGGTTCCTACGAGCAGTACTTC. The whole variable domain, filled in from reference TRBV19 and TRBJ2-7, reads DGGITQSPKYLFRKEGQNVTLSCEQNLNHDAMYWYRQDPGQGLRLIYYSQIVNDFQKGDIAEGYSVSREKKESFPLTVTSAQKNPTAFYLCASSIYQGSYEQYFGPGTRLTVT.

The chain joins TRBV7-9 to TRBJ2-1; 11 bases line up with TRBD2. The CDR3 runs to 18 residues. V lost 5 bases to trimming and J lost 4 bases; unmatched junction nucleotides: 13. Per the germline V gene, CDR1 is SEHNR and CDR2 is FQNEAQ (reference sequence). CDR3 amino acids: CASSLGRSGTSGYNEQFF. In DNA form, the CDR3 reads TGTGCCAGCAGCCTGGGGCGGTCCGGGACTAGCGGATACAATGAGCAGTTCTTC.

V gene TRBV11-3 combines with J gene TRBJ2-3, with D possibly being TRBD1 (5 bases). Between the trimmed V and J ends, which lost 2 bases and 4 bases, there was a span of 16 bases. There are 16 residues in the CDR3. Germline CDR1 reads SGHNT; CDR2 reads YENEEA. The DNA of the CDR3 is TGTGCCAGCAGCTTATCAGGGCGATCCCCTTCAGATACGCAGTATTTT. It encodes CASSLSGRSPSDTQYF. The entire variable domain, with the rest obtained from reference TRBV11-3 and TRBJ2-3, is as follows: EAGVVQSPRYKIIEKKQPVAFWCNPISGHNTLYWYLQNLGQGPELLIRYENEEAVDDSQLPKDRFSAERLKGVDSTLKIQPAELGDSAVYLCASSLSGRSPSDTQYFGPGTRLTVL.

This chain joins TRBV7-2 and TRBJ1-4; TRBD1 matches at 9 bases. Germline lookup yields CDR1 SGHTA and CDR2 FQGNSA. The CDR3 length is 15 residues. Trimming at V came to 6 bases and at J to 10 bases, leaving 12 bases not matched to a gene. The CDR3 loop reads CASRPEGQGWGKLFF. Here the CDR3 DNA reads TGTGCCAGCAGACCAGAGGGACAGGGCTGGGGAAAACTGTTTTTT.

The rearrangement joins TRBV15 to TRBJ2-2; D not certain. Germline assignment: CDR1 LNHNV and CDR2 YYDKDF (reference sequence). V was shortened by 3 bases and J by 0 bases, with 11 bases between the two germline ends. This CDR3 contains 16 residues. The CDR3 DNA reads as TGTGCCACCAGCAGGCCGAGACAAACGAACACCGGGGAGCTGTTTTTT. Its translation is CATSRPRQTNTGELFF.

The chain has TRBV6-6 and TRBJ1-4; the match to TRBD1 covers 7 bases. Per the germline V gene, CDR1 is MNHNY and CDR2 is SVGAGI (reference sequence). The CDR3 has 15 residues. Germline trimming cut 5 bases from V and 4 bases from J; bases unmatched to any gene: 7. The CDR3 region has the DNA TGTGCCAGCAGTGAGCCGCAGGGGGGTAATGAAAAACTGTTTTTT. It encodes CASSEPQGGNEKLFF.

This chain joins TRBV6-1 and TRBJ1-4; D remains unclear. Germline CDR1 is MNHNS and CDR2 is SASEGT. With 6 bases removed from V and 4 bases from J, the gap between germline ends came to 9 bases. This CDR3 has 13 amino acids. The CDR3 sequence: CASSLAINEKLFF. CDR3 in DNA: TGTGCCAGCAGCTTAGCTATTAATGAAAAACTGTTTTTT.